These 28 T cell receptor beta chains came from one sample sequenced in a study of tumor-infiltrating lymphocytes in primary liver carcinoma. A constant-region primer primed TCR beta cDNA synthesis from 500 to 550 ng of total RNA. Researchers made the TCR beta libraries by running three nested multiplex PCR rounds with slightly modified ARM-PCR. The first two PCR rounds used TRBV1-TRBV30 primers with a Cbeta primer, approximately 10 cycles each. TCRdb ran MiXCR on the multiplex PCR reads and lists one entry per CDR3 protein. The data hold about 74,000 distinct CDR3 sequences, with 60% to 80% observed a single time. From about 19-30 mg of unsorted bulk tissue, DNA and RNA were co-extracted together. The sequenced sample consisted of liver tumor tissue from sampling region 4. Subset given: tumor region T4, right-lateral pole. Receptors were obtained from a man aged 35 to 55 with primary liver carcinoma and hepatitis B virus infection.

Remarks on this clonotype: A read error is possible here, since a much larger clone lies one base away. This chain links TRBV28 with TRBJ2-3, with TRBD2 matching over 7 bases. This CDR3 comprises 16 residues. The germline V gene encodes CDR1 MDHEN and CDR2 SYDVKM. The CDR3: CANSAPQRGQADTQYF. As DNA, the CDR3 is TGTGCCAACAGTGCTCCGCAGCGGGGCCAAGCAGATACGCAGTATTTT.

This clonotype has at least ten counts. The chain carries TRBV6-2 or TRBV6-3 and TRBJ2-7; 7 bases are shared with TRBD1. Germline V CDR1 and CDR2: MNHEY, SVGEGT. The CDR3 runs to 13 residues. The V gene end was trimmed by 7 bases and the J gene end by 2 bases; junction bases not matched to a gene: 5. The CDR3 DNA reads TGTGCCAGCAAGGACCAGGGGGCCTACGAGCAGTACTTC. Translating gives CASKDQGAYEQYF.

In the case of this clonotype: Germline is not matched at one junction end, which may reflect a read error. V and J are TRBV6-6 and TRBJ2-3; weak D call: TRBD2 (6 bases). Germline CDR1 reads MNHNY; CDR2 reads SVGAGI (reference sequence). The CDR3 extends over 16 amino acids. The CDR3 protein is CASRPRATRLTDMQYF. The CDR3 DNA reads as TGTGCCAGCAGGCCCCGCGCGACTAGGCTCACAGATATGCAGTATTTC.

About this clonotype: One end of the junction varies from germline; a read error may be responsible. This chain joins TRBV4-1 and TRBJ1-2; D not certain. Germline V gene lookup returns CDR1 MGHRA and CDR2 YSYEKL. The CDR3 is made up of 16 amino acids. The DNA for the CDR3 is TGTGCCAGCAGTCAAGGCTCCCCGATACCCAACTATGGCTACACCTTC. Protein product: CASSQGSPIPNYGYTF.

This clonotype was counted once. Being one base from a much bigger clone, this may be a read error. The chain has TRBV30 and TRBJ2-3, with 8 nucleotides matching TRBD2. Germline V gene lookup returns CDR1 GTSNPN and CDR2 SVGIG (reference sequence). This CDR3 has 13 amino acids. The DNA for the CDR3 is TGTGTATGGCAAAACGGGGGGGGAGATACGCAGTATTTT. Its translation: CVWQNGGGDTQYF.

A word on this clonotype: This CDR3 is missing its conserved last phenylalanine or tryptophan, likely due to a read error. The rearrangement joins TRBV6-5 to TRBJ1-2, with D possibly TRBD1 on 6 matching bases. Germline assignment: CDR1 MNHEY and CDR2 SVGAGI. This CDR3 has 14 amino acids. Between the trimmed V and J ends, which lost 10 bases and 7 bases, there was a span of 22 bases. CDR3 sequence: CATLSSGGSGGYTV. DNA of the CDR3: TGTGCCACCCTATCTTCGGGGGGCTCCGGTGGCTACACCGTT.

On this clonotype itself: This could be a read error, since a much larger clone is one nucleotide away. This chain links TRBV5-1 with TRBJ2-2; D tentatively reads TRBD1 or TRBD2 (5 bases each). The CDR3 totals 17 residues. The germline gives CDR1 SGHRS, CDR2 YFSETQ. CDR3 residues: CASSRGTDSANTAELFF. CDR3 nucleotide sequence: TGCGCCAGCAGCCGAGGGACGGACTCCGCGAACACCGCGGAGCTGTTTTTT.

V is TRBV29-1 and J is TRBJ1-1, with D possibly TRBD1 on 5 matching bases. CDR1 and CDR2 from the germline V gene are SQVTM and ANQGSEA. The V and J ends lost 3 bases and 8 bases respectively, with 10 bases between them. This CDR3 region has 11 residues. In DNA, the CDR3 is TGCAGCGTTGATGATTGGGGGGAAGCTTTCTTT. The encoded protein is CSVDDWGEAFF. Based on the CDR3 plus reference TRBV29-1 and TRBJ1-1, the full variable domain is SAVISQKPSRDICQRGTSLTIQCQVDSQVTMMFWYRQQPGQSLTLIATANQGSEATYESGFVIDKFPISRPNLTFSTLTVSNMSPEDSSIYLCSVDDWGEAFFGQGTRLTVV.

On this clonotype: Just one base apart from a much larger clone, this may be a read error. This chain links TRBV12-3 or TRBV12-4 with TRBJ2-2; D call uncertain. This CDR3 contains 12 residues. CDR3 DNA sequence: TGTGCCAACAGTGATGGCACCGGGGAGCTGTTTTTT. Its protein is CANSDGTGELFF.

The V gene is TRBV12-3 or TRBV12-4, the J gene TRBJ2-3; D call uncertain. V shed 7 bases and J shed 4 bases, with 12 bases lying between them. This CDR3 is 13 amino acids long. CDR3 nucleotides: TGTGCCAGCACTTTGTCCTCGGCAGATACGCAGTATTTT. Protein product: CASTLSSADTQYF.

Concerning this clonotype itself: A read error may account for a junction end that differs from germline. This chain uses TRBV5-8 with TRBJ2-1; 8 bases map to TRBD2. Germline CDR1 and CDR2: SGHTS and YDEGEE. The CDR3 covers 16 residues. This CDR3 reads CVSTLGAGGSYNEQFF. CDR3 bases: TGTGTCAGCACCTTAGGGGCGGGGGGCTCCTACAATGAGCAGTTCTTC.

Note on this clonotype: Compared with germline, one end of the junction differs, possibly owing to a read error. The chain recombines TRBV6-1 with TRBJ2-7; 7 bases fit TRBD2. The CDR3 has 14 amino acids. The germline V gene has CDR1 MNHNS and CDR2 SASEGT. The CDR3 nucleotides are TGTGCCAGCAGGGGGGGGAGGAGAGATGACGAACAGTACTTC. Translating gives CASRGGRRDDEQYF.

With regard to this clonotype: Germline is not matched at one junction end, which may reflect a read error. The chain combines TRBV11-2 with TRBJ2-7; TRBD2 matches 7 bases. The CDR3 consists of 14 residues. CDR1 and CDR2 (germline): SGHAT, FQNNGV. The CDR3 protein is CASILGGSSYEHYF. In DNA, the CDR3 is TGTGCCAGCATCTTAGGCGGGAGCTCCTACGAGCACTACTTC.

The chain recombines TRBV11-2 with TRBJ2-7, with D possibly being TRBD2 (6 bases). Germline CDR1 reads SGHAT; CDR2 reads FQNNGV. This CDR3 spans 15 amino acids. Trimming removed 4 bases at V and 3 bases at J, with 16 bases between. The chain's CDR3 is CASSSAGTGVYEQYF. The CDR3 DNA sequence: TGTGCCAGCAGCTCCGCCGGGACGGGGGTCTACGAGCAGTACTTC.

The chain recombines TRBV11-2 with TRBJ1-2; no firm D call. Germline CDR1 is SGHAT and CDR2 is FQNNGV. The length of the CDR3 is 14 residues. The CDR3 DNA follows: TGTGTCTGCAGAGAGAGGCACACCACCTATGGCTACACCTTC. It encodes CVCRERHTTYGYTF.

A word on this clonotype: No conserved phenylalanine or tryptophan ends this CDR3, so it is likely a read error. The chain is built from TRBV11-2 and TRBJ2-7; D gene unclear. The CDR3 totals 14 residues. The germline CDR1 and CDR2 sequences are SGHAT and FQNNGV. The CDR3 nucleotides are TGTGCCAGGAGCTCAACCCACGGAGCCTACGAGCAGTACCTC. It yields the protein CARSSTHGAYEQYL.

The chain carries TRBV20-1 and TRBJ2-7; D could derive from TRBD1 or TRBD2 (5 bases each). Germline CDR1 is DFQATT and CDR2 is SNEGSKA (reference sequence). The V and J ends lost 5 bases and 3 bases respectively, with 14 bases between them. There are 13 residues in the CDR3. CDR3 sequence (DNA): TGCAGTGCTCTTCGGGGACCTGACTACGAGCAGTACTTC. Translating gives CSALRGPDYEQYF.

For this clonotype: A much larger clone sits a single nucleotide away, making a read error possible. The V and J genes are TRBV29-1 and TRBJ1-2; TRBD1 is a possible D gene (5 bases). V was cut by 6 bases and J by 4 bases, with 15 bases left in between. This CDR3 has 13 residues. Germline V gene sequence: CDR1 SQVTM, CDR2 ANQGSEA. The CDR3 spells CSVKFDSLYGYTF. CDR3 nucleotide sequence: TGCAGCGTCAAATTTGACAGCCTCTATGGCTACACCTTC.

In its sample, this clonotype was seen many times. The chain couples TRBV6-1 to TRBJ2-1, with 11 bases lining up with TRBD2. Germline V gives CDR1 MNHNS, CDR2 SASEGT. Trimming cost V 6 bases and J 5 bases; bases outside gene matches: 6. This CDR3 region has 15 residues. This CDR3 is CASSKWGLADNEQFF. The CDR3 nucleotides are TGTGCCAGCAGCAAATGGGGACTAGCGGACAATGAGCAGTTCTTC.

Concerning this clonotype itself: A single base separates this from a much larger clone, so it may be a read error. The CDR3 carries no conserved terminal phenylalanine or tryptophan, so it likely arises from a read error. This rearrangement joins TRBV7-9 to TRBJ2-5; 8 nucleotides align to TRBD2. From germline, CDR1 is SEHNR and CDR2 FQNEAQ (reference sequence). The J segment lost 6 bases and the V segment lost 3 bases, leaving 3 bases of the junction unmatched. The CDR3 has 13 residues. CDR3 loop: CASSFGLAQTQYY. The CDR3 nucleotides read TGTGCCAGCAGCTTCGGACTAGCTCAGACCCAGTACTAC.

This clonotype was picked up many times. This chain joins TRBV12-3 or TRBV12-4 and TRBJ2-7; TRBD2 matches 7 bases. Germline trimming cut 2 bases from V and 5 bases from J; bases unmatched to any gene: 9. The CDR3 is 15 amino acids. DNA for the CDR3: TGTGCCAGCAGTTTAAGCGGGATTGTCCCCCACGAGCAGTACTTC. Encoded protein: CASSLSGIVPHEQYF.

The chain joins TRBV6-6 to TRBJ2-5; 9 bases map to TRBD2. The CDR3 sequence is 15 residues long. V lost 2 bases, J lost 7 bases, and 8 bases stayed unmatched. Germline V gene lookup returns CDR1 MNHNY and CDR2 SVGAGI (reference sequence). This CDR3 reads CASSYGTSFGMTQYF. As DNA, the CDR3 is TGTGCCAGCAGTTACGGGACTAGCTTTGGGATGACCCAGTACTTC.

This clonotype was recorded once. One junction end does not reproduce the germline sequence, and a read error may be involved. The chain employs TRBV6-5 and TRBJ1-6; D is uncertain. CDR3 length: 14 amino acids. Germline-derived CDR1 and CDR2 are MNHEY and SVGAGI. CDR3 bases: TGTACCAGCAGTTCGATTCGGGATAATTCACCCCTCCACTTT. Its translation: CTSSSIRDNSPLHF.

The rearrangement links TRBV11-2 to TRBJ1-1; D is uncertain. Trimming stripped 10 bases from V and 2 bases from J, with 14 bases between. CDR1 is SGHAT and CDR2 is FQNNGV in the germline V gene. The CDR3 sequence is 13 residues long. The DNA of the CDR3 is TGTGCCAACGGCTTGCAGGCTAACACTGAAGCTTTCTTT. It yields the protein CANGLQANTEAFF.

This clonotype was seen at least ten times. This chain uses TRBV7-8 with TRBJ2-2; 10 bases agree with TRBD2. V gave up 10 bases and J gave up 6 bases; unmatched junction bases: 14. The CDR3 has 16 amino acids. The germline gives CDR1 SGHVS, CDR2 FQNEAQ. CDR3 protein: CAIGHFSGRQAGELFF. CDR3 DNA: TGTGCCATCGGACACTTTAGCGGGAGGCAGGCCGGGGAGCTGTTTTTT.

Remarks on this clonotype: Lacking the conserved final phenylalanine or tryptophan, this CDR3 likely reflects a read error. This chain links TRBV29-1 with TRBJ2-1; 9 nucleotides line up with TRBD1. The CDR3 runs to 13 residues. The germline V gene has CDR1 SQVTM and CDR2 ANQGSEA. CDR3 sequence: CNVAGTGCLEQFL. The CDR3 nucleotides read TGCAACGTAGCCGGGACAGGGTGTCTAGAGCAGTTCCTC.

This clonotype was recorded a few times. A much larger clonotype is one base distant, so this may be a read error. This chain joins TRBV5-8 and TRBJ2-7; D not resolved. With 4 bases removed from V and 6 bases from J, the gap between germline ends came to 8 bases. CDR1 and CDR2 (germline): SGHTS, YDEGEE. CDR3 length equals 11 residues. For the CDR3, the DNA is TGTGCCAGCAGCCGGGTCCGCGAGCAGTACTTC. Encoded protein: CASSRVREQYF.

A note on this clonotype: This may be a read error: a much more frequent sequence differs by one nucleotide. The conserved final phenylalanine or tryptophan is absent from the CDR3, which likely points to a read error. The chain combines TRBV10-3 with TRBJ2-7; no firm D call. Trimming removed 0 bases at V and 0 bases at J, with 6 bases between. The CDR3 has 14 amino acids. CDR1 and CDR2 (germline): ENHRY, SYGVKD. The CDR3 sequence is CAISESIGSYEQYL. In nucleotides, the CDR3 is TGTGCCATCAGTGAGTCGATCGGCTCCTACGAGCAGTACTTA.